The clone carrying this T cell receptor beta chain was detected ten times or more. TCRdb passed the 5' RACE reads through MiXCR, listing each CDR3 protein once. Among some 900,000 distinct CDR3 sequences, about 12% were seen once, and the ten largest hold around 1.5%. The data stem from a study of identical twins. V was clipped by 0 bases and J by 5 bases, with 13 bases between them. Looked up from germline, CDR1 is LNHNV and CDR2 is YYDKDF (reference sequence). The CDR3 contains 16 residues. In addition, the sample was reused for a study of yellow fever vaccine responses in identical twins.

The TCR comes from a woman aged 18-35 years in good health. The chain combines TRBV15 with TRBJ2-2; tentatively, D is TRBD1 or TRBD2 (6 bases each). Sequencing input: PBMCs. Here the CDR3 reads CATSRDRGVRTGELFF. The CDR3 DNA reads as TGTGCCACCAGCAGAGATAGGGGGGTTAGGACCGGGGAGCTGTTTTTT.